This record looks at one TCR beta chain sequence and its context. This record belongs to a study of radiotherapy plus CTLA-4 blockade in lung cancer. The study treated chemo-refractory metastatic non-small-cell lung cancer patients with focal radiation plus ipilimumab CTLA-4 blockade. The CDR3 loop spans 15 amino acids. Germline CDR1 MNHEY, CDR2 SMNVEV (reference sequence). The ends were cut back, 7 bases at V and 0 bases at J, with 12 bases in the middle. The method was immunoSEQ multiplex PCR; TCRdb's version includes in-frame clones alone and lacks a portion of them. The table records about 45,000 clones, about 63% of them present only once.

The genes are TRBV27 and TRBJ2-2; D is unclear. The input for sequencing was peripheral blood, taken from a patient treated with radiotherapy plus ipilimumab. The receptor was isolated from a human donor with non-small cell lung cancer who had a partial response to radiotherapy plus ipilimumab. As DNA, the CDR3 is TGTGCCAGCACGGGTTCGCCAGCGAACACCGGGGAGCTGTTTTTT. This codes for CASTGSPANTGELFF.